A single sample is the source of the 30 T cell receptor beta chains below, sequenced in a study of OX40 agonist ivuxolimab in advanced cancers. Repertoires were generated with immunoSEQ multiplex PCR, while TCRdb's copy carries only in-frame clones and drops some. The table records 25,000 to 30,000 clones, around 87% of them present only once. The starting material was CD4+ or CD8+ T cells sorted from blood, obtained in a trial of the OX40 agonist ivuxolimab. Every receptor here comes from an adult with an advanced solid tumor such as melanoma, head and neck, liver or kidney cancer.

The rearrangement joins TRBV5-1 to TRBJ1-2; weak D call: TRBD1 (6 bases). CDR1 is SGHRS, CDR2 YFSETQ, per germline. The CDR3 is made up of 14 amino acids. The ends were cut back, 4 bases at V and 1 base at J, with 11 bases in the middle. The CDR3 protein is CASSPTQGNYGYTF. The DNA of the CDR3 is TGCGCCAGCAGCCCGACACAGGGTAACTATGGCTACACCTTC.

The chain employs TRBV4-1 and TRBJ2-3, with a possible D match to TRBD2 (5 bases). V lost 3 bases to trimming and J lost 3 bases, with 10 bases between them. The CDR3 is 14 amino acids. Germline V gives CDR1 MGHRA, CDR2 YSYEKL. CDR3 coding DNA: TGCGCCAGCAGCCAGGACTTAACGACAGATACGCAGTATTTT. Translation gives CASSQDLTTDTQYF.

As for this clone: An end of the junction does not agree with germline; a read error may underlie this. The rearrangement joins TRBV7-9 to TRBJ2-3, with D perhaps assigned TRBD1 or TRBD2 (5 bases each). The CDR3 has 17 amino acids. Per the germline V gene, CDR1 is SEHNR and CDR2 is FQNEAQ (reference sequence). DNA for the CDR3: TGTGCCAGCAGTTTAGGATTTGAGGGACGGCGCCCCCCGGGACGGTATTTT. The encoded protein is CASSLGFEGRRPPGRYF.

This chain joins TRBV10-3 and TRBJ2-4; 9 bases are a match to TRBD2. With V trimmed by 2 bases and J by 0 bases, 14 bases remained unmatched. Germline values: CDR1 ENHRY, CDR2 SYGVKD. The CDR3 totals 20 residues. In DNA form, the CDR3 reads TGTGCCATCAGTGAGGGGACCGTAGCGGGGGTACAACTAGCCAAAAACATTCAGTACTTC. Amino acids: CAISEGTVAGVQLAKNIQYF.

The V call is TRBV7-2, the J call TRBJ1-5, with D possibly matching TRBD1 (5 bases). This CDR3 contains 16 residues. V shed 1 base and J shed 0 bases, with 10 bases lying between them. The germline V gene encodes CDR1 SGHTA and CDR2 FQGNSA. The CDR3 here is CASSLGQLFSNQPQHF. DNA of the CDR3: TGTGCCAGCAGCTTAGGACAGCTCTTTAGCAATCAGCCCCAGCATTTT.

V and J are TRBV27 and TRBJ2-1; 8 bases fit TRBD2. The CDR3 is made up of 15 amino acids. The V gene's germline CDR1 is MNHEY and CDR2 SMNVEV (reference sequence). J gave up 6 bases and V 1 base, and 5 bases lay outside the gene matches. This CDR3 reads CASSLFRTSGNEQFF. CDR3 sequence (DNA): TGTGCCAGCAGTTTATTCCGAACTAGCGGCAATGAGCAGTTCTTC.

The chain links TRBV28 to TRBJ2-7, with D possibly being TRBD1 (5 bases). V lost 2 bases, J lost 3 bases, and 8 bases lay in between. Germline V gives CDR1 MDHEN, CDR2 SYDVKM. The CDR3 runs to 13 residues. The CDR3 sequence: CASSLAGHYEQYF. DNA for the CDR3: TGTGCCAGCAGTTTAGCCGGACACTACGAGCAGTACTTC.

The chain combines TRBV7-9 with TRBJ1-1; D call uncertain. There are 14 residues in the CDR3. Trimming stripped 1 base from V and 4 bases from J, with 10 bases between. Per the germline V gene, CDR1 is SEHNR and CDR2 is FQNEAQ (reference sequence). CDR3 residues: CASSLGFSPTEAFF. In DNA, the CDR3 is TGTGCCAGCAGCTTAGGCTTCAGTCCCACTGAAGCTTTCTTT. Supplemented by reference TRBV7-9 and TRBJ1-1, the full variable domain reads DTGVSQNPRHKITKRGQNVTFRCDPISEHNRLYWYRQTLGQGPEFLTYFQNEAQLEKSRLLSDRFSAERPKGSFSTLEIQRTEQGDSAMYLCASSLGFSPTEAFFGQGTRLTVV.

CDR3 sequence reads: CASSSPGTSGYEQYF. CDR3 coding DNA: TGCGCCAGCAGCTCGCCCGGGACTAGCGGCTACGAGCAGTACTTC. The V and J genes are TRBV5-1 and TRBJ2-7; TRBD2 matches at 11 bases. In germline, CDR1 is SGHRS, CDR2 YFSETQ. Trimming cost V 3 bases and J 3 bases; bases outside gene matches: 5. The CDR3 is made up of 15 amino acids.

This clone has just a few counts. V is TRBV27 and J is TRBJ2-1; TRBD1 aligns across 8 bases. The CDR3 is made up of 17 amino acids. V dropped 5 bases and J dropped 7; count of bases not matched to a gene: 16. Germline V gene sequence: CDR1 MNHEY, CDR2 SMNVEV (reference sequence). CDR3 sequence: CASSLNLQGAVGNEQFF. The CDR3 DNA follows: TGTGCCAGCAGTCTAAATCTTCAGGGGGCGGTTGGAAATGAGCAGTTCTTC.

The chain carries TRBV13 and TRBJ1-3; D remains unclear. Trimming removed 0 bases at V and 4 bases at J, with 13 bases between. The CDR3 covers 16 residues. Germline V gene sequence: CDR1 PRHDT, CDR2 FYEKMQ (reference sequence). The DNA of the CDR3 is TGTGCCAGCAGCTTAGGTGCGGGCTCGGCGGGAAACACCATATATTTT. The encoded protein is CASSLGAGSAGNTIYF.

The chain employs TRBV28 and TRBJ1-1, with D tentatively TRBD1 (5 bases). Germline values: CDR1 MDHEN, CDR2 SYDVKM. The CDR3 loop spans 15 amino acids. V gave up 6 bases and J gave up 5 bases, with 19 bases separating them. CDR3 in DNA: TGTGCCAGCAGGACGAACTTCGGGGGGAGGACTGAAGCTTTCTTT. It is translated as CASRTNFGGRTEAFF. Based on the CDR3 plus reference TRBV28 and TRBJ1-1, the full variable domain is DVKVTQSSRYLVKRTGEKVFLECVQDMDHENMFWYRQDPGLGLRLIYFSYDVKMKEKGDIPEGYSVSREKKERFSLILESASTNQTSMYLCASRTNFGGRTEAFFGQGTRLTVV.

The chain is built from TRBV2 and TRBJ2-3; TRBD2 might be the D (5 bases). The germline V gene has CDR1 SNHLY and CDR2 FYNNEI. The germline V and J ends were trimmed by 6 bases and 10 bases, with 17 bases remaining between them. The CDR3 has 13 residues. CDR3 sequence: CASREADPFAQYF. CDR3 DNA sequence: TGTGCCAGCAGGGAGGCAGACCCCTTTGCGCAGTATTTT.

The chain joins TRBV6-4 to TRBJ1-4; 7 nucleotides line up with TRBD1. Per the germline V gene, CDR1 is MRHNA and CDR2 is SNTAGT. The ends lost 11 bases at V and 4 bases at J; junction bases unmatched: 13. The CDR3 is 15 amino acids. CDR3 nucleotide sequence: TGTGCCGGACTAGAACTACAGGGGTGTAATGAAAAACTGTTTTTT. It specifies CAGLELQGCNEKLFF.

The chain has TRBV7-3 and TRBJ2-7; D not resolved. CDR3 size: 14 residues. Deletions cut 6 bases from V and 5 bases from J, with 17 bases between. Germline V CDR1 and CDR2: SGHTA, FQGTGA. CDR3 loop: CASRSRILKDEQYF. CDR3 nucleotide sequence: TGTGCCAGCAGAAGTCGGATCCTAAAGGACGAGCAGTACTTC.

The chain is built from TRBV10-3 and TRBJ2-7; D call uncertain. Germline assignment: CDR1 ENHRY and CDR2 SYGVKD. This CDR3 is built from 14 residues. The V end was cut by 0 bases, the J end by 3 bases, with 9 bases between. The CDR3 sequence is CAISESDGRYEQYF. The CDR3 DNA sequence: TGTGCCATCAGTGAGTCGGACGGCCGCTACGAGCAGTACTTC.

V gene TRBV7-8 combines with J gene TRBJ2-7, with TRBD2 matching over 9 bases. The CDR3 is 14 residues long. V lost 6 bases and J lost 4; bases outside the gene matches: 7. Looked up from germline, CDR1 is SGHVS and CDR2 is FQNEAQ. CDR3 coding DNA: TGTGCCAGCAGGTCGACTAGCGGCCCGTACGAGCAGTACTTC. It is translated as CASRSTSGPYEQYF.

The V gene is TRBV11-1, the J gene TRBJ2-7; possibly TRBD2 for D (6 bases). Trimming pared 6 bases from V and 5 bases from J, leaving 14 bases between. CDR3 length: 13 residues. From germline, CDR1 is SGHAT and CDR2 FQDESV (reference sequence). CDR3 coding DNA: TGTGCCAGCAGGCCGGGGGTTTCCCACGAGCAGTACTTC. Its protein product is CASRPGVSHEQYF.

This sequence joins TRBV10-2 and TRBJ2-5; either TRBD1 or TRBD2 may fit D (5 bases each). TRBJ2-7 explains the end of the DNA better; the J call may be wrong. Germline V gives CDR1 WSHSY, CDR2 SAAADI. This CDR3 has 15 residues. CDR3 DNA: TGCGCCAGCAGTGAGGGTCCAGGGACCCCCTACGAGCAGTACTTC. This encodes CASSEGPGTPYEQYF.

This clone appeared a single time. The chain couples TRBV5-6 to TRBJ1-2; 8 nucleotides match TRBD1. The CDR3 runs to 14 residues. CDR1 and CDR2 from the germline V gene are SGHDT and YYEEEE. The trim removed 7 bases at V and 4 bases at J, leaving 9 bases unmatched. DNA for the CDR3: TGTGCCAGCGGACCGGGACAGGAGATCTATGGCTACACCTTC. Translated, it gives CASGPGQEIYGYTF.

This rearrangement joins TRBV28 to TRBJ1-1; maybe TRBD1 (6 bases). Trimming took 5 bases from V and 4 from J, leaving 11 bases between them. The germline V gene has CDR1 MDHEN and CDR2 SYDVKM. CDR3 length equals 13 residues. The CDR3 here is CASSLGAVTEAFF. CDR3 bases: TGTGCCAGCAGTCTGGGGGCGGTCACTGAAGCTTTCTTT.

This clone has only a few counts. V and J are TRBV4-2 and TRBJ2-3, with unresolved D. CDR3 length equals 16 residues. Trimming took 1 base from V and 2 from J, leaving 13 bases between them. CDR1 LGHNA and CDR2 YNFKEQ come from the germline V gene. The DNA for the CDR3 is TGTGCCAGCAGCCAAGGTCCCAGGCGATACACAGATACGCAGTATTTT. Amino acids: CASSQGPRRYTDTQYF.

The V call is TRBV9, the J call TRBJ2-5, with 15 bases lining up with TRBD2. CDR3 length equals 16 residues. Losses at the gene ends were 4 bases for V and 4 bases for J; bases not matched to a gene: 5. Germline values: CDR1 SGDLS, CDR2 YYNGEE. CDR3 sequence (DNA): TGTGCCAGCAGCTTACCGGGACTAGCGGGAGGAGAGACCCAGTACTTC. Encoded protein: CASSLPGLAGGETQYF.

The gene calls are TRBV2 and TRBJ1-4; D is uncertain. Between the trimmed V and J ends, which lost 3 bases and 5 bases, there was a span of 13 bases. This CDR3 has 15 residues. Per germline, CDR1 SNHLY and CDR2 FYNNEI. Written as DNA, the CDR3 is TGTGCCAGCAGTGATGCCGGTGAACGAAATGAAAAACTGTTTTTT. Protein product: CASSDAGERNEKLFF.

The V call is TRBV5-6, the J call TRBJ2-2, with 11 bases identical to TRBD2. The V gene's germline CDR1 is SGHDT and CDR2 YYEEEE. After removal of 5 bases from V and 1 base from J, the junction contained 4 bases not matched to a gene. CDR3 length: 16 amino acids. The CDR3 DNA is TGTGCCAGCAGTCCAGGACTAGCGGGGAACACCGGGGAGCTGTTTTTT. It codes for CASSPGLAGNTGELFF.

This clone was observed once. The chain couples TRBV5-6 to TRBJ1-1; D is unclear. This CDR3 is 11 amino acids long. Germline assignment: CDR1 SGHDT and CDR2 YYEEEE. V lost 4 bases and J 2 bases, leaving 3 bases between the germline ends. Here the CDR3 reads CASSTNTEAFF. The CDR3 DNA follows: TGTGCCAGCAGCACAAACACTGAAGCTTTCTTT. Complete variable domain (other parts from reference TRBV5-6 and TRBJ1-1): DAGVTQSPTHLIKTRGQQVTLRCSPKSGHDTVSWYQQALGQGPQFIFQYYEEEERQRGNFPDRFSGHQFPNYSSELNVNALLLGDSALYLCASSTNTEAFFGQGTRLTVV.

The J gene is TRBJ2-1, the V gene TRBV11-2; 11 bases are a match to TRBD2. CDR1 is SGHAT and CDR2 is FQNNGV in the germline V gene. This CDR3 has 12 residues. V was pared by 9 bases and J by 5 bases, with 0 bases of the junction left unmatched. The CDR3 reads CASSGGDNEQFF. The CDR3 nucleotides read TGTGCCAGTAGCGGGGGGGACAATGAGCAGTTCTTC.

This clone counts as medium-sized (0.01 to 0.1%). The J gene is TRBJ2-5, the V gene TRBV2; D perhaps matches TRBD2 (6 bases). Germline lookup yields CDR1 SNHLY and CDR2 FYNNEI. V lost 0 bases and J 2 bases, leaving 13 bases between the germline ends. This CDR3 spans 16 amino acids. The CDR3 loop is CASSEAGRTPQETQYF. The DNA for the CDR3 is TGTGCCAGCAGTGAAGCGGGGAGGACTCCGCAAGAGACCCAGTACTTC.

The rearrangement uses TRBV6-1 and TRBJ2-1, with D unclear. Trimming removed 1 base from V and 5 bases from J, with 6 bases in between. Germline CDR1 MNHNS, CDR2 SASEGT. CDR3 length: 13 residues. CDR3 protein: CASSEGSHNEQFF. In nucleotides, the CDR3 is TGTGCCAGCAGTGAAGGAAGCCACAATGAGCAGTTCTTC.

V gene TRBV4-1 combines with J gene TRBJ1-1, with 8 bases lining up with TRBD1. Germline CDR1 and CDR2: MGHRA and YSYEKL. Trimming removed 3 bases from V and 6 bases from J; junction bases left unmatched: 9. This CDR3 has 15 amino acids. CDR3 sequence reads: CASSHSTGGNPEAFF. The CDR3 region has the DNA TGCGCCAGCAGCCACTCTACAGGGGGGAATCCTGAAGCTTTCTTT.